This T cell receptor (beta chain) was observed in a study of PD-1 blockade in classical Hodgkin lymphoma. Study outcomes and limitations: Exclusion removed patients who began nivolumab under 1 year after ASCT. Newly diagnosed patients were reported to start with lower TCR diversity than healthy donors.

There was relapse after autologous stem cell transplantation in every patient, and there was variation in brentuximab vedotin exposure. From thawed PBMCs, magnetic negative selection was used to isolate the CD8+ T cells. Sequencing was performed with immunoSEQ multiplex PCR; in TCRdb, only in-frame clones are kept and a portion is missing. The sample includes over 2,000 clones, just over 70% of them seen just once. Trimming took off 2 bases at V and 6 bases at J, with 17 bases between the two ends. Germline V gene lookup returns CDR1 SEHNR and CDR2 FQNEAQ (reference sequence). The CDR3 is made up of 16 amino acids. Only a few counts were recorded for this clone. The antigen remains undetermined.

The gene calls are TRBV7-9 and TRBJ2-1; D is perhaps TRBD1 (5 bases). Here the sequenced sample was CD8+ T cells from blood, taken at baseline. The source of this sequence is a human donor with classical Hodgkin lymphoma. The CDR3 loop reads CASSLSALGPGNEQFF. The CDR3 DNA reads TGTGCCAGCAGCTTATCGGCGCTGGGGCCGGGCAATGAGCAGTTCTTC.